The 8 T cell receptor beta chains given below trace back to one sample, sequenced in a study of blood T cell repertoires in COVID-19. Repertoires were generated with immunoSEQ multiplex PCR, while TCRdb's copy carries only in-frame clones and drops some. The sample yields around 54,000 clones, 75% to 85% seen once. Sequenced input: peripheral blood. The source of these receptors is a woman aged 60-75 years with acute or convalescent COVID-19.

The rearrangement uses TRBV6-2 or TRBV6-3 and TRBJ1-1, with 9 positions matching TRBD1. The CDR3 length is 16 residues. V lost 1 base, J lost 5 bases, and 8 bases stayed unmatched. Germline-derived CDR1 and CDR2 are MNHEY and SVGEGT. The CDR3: CASSYYLGQGDTEAFF. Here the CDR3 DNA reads TGTGCCAGCAGTTACTACTTGGGACAGGGAGATACTGAAGCTTTCTTT.

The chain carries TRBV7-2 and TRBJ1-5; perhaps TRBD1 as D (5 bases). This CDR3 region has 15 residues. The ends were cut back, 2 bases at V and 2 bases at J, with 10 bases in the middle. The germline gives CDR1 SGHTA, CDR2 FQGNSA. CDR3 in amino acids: CASSLQGAGNQPQHF. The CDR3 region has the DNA TGTGCCAGCAGCTTACAGGGTGCGGGCAATCAGCCCCAGCATTTT.

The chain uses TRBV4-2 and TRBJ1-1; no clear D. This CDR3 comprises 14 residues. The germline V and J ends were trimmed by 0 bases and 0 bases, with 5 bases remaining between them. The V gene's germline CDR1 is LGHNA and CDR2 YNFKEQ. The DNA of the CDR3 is TGTGCCAGCAGCCAAGACAGAATGAACACTGAAGCTTTCTTT. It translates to CASSQDRMNTEAFF.

The DNA for the CDR3 is TGCAGCGTTGAAGATCCGGGGGATCCCTATGAAAAACTGTTTTTT. Amino acids: CSVEDPGDPYEKLFF. The genes are TRBV29-1 and TRBJ1-4; D is possibly TRBD1 (5 bases). Trimming removed 0 bases at V and 6 bases at J, with 14 bases between. The length of the CDR3 is 15 residues. Germline V gene sequence: CDR1 SQVTM, CDR2 ANQGSEA.

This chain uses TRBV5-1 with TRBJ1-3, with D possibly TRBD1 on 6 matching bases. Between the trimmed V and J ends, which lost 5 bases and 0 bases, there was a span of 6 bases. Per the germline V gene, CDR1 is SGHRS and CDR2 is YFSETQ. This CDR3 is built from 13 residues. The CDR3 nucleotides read TGCGCCAGCAGGGACAGCTCTGGAAACACCATATATTTT. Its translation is CASRDSSGNTIYF.

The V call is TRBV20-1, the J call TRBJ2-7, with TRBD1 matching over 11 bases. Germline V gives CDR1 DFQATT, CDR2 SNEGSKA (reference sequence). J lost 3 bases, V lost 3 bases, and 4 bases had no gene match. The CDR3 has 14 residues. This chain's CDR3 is CSASDGTGGYEQYF. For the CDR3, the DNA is TGCAGTGCTAGTGACGGGACAGGGGGCTACGAGCAGTACTTC.

DNA for the CDR3: TGTGCCAGTAGCTCTCTCGGTCAGCCCCAGCATTTT. This gives the protein CASSSLGQPQHF. The genes are TRBV19 and TRBJ1-5; D is unresolved. Germline CDR1 reads LNHDA; CDR2 reads SQIVND (reference sequence). The V and J ends lost 6 bases and 6 bases respectively, with 9 bases between them. The CDR3 has 12 residues.

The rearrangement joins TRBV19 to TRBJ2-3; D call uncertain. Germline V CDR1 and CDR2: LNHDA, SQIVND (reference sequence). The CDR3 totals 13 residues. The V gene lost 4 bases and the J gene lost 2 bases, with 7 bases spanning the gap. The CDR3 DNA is TGTGCCAGTAGTACTATTATCACAGATACGCAGTATTTT. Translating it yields CASSTIITDTQYF.